This T cell receptor (beta chain) was sequenced in a study of T cell changes during pregnancy in multiple sclerosis. TCRdb's table, derived via immunoSEQ multiplex PCR, lists solely in-frame clones and lacks some. The sample yields about 110,000 clones, 80% to 95% seen once. The germline V gene encodes CDR1 SGHKS and CDR2 YYEKEE (reference sequence). The CDR3 is 14 amino acids. Trimming removed 0 bases at V and 5 bases at J, with 9 bases between. This TCR was recovered from a female donor with multiple sclerosis, enrolled in a pregnancy study. The chain links TRBV5-5 to TRBJ1-5; D call uncertain. The starting material was peripheral blood, obtained after pregnancy. The CDR3 sequence is CASSLEITDQPQHF. The CDR3 DNA reads as TGTGCCAGCAGCTTGGAGATTACAGATCAGCCCCAGCATTTT.